The present entry profiles one TCR beta chain with its context. V was pared by 4 bases and J by 8 bases, with 15 bases of the junction left unmatched. This CDR3 is 16 amino acids long. Germline V gene data show CDR1 as SGHRS and CDR2 as YFSETQ. The data originate from a study of CD8 T cells in Susac syndrome. While CD8+ and CD4+ T cells were isolated negatively, TEMRA cells were enriched by FACS. An amount of RNA that ranged from roughly 0.45 to 1 ug was reverse transcribed with random hexamers. In TCRdb, the immunoSEQ multiplex PCR reads were re-called with MiXCR into one record per CDR3 protein. Among fewer than 80,000 distinct CDR3 sequences listed, 85% to 95% were seen once.

The chain joins TRBV5-1 to TRBJ2-1, with 7 bases aligning to TRBD1. The sample taken for sequencing was CD8+ T cells from PBMCs. The origin of this receptor is a human donor in good health. The CDR3 DNA follows: TGCGCCAGCAGCCCCGAGACAGGGTCACCATTCGATGAGCAGTTCTTC. It encodes CASSPETGSPFDEQFF.